These T cell receptor beta chains were read from a single sample in a study of CD8 T cells in Susac syndrome. TCRdb re-analysed the immunoSEQ multiplex PCR reads in MiXCR, keeping a single row per CDR3 protein. The table shows about 300,000 distinct CDR3 sequences, with 85% occurring only once. The sequenced sample was CD8+ T cells from PBMCs. These receptors were obtained from a human donor with multiple sclerosis. Both conserved end residues are part of each CDR3. Fields, in order: clone size, J gene, D gene, V gene, CDR3 DNA, CDR3 protein. The D gene is left open where the match is weak. Some rows have no size entry. The others give once, few or many, or a class for an expanded clone.

. TRBJ2-7 TRBD1 TRBV5-1 TGCGCCAGCAGCTTCAGGGGGATTATCTACGAGCAGTACTTC CASSFRGIIYEQYF
. TRBJ2-3 . TRBV30 TGTGCCTCCTTAATGGCAGATACGCAGTATTTT CASLMADTQYF
. TRBJ2-5 . TRBV13 TGTGCCAGCAGCCGGAACTGGGTCCAAGAGACCCAGTACTTC CASSRNWVQETQYF
. TRBJ2-6 . TRBV19 TGTGCCAGTAGTATCCGTAACACCAAGGACGCCCTGACTTTC CASSIRNTKDALTF
. TRBJ2-5 . TRBV5-6 TGTGCCAGCAGCTTGCCCTCGGGACTCATACAAGAGACCCAGTACTTC CASSLPSGLIQETQYF
. TRBJ2-3 . TRBV6-5 TGTGCCAGCACCAGAATATCGACGAGCACAGATACGCAGTATTTT CASTRISTSTDTQYF
. TRBJ2-7 TRBD1 TRBV20-1 TGCAGTGCCAATTCCAGGGGGACCTACGAGCAGTACTTC CSANSRGTYEQYF
. TRBJ1-6 . TRBV30 TGTGCCTGGTGGGCAGGAGGAAATTCACCCCTCCACTTT CAWWAGGNSPLHF
. TRBJ1-2 TRBD1 TRBV27 TGTGCCAGCAGTTTATCGGACAGGGGGCGATCGGGCTACACCTTC CASSLSDRGRSGYTF
. TRBJ2-7 . TRBV7-9 TGTGCCAGCAGCTTCGGTGGGTCTGGAACCGAGCAGTACTTC CASSFGGSGTEQYF
. TRBJ2-7 TRBD1 TRBV11-2 TGTGCCAGCAGCCCACCGTCGACAGGGCCAATTAACGAGCAGTACTTC CASSPPSTGPINEQYF
. TRBJ2-6 . TRBV6-1 TGTGCCAGCAGTCTCTACCTGGGCGGAGGCTCTGGGGCCAACGTCCTGACTTTC CASSLYLGGGSGANVLTF
. TRBJ2-1 . TRBV9 TGTGCCAGCAGCATATGGGAACAAGGACAGTACAATGAGCAGTTCTTC CASSIWEQGQYNEQFF
. TRBJ2-7 . TRBV24-1 TGTGCCACCGAGGACGGCTCCTACGAGCAGTACTTC CATEDGSYEQYF
. TRBJ2-5 . TRBV29-1 TGCAGCGTTGAAGTTGGTAGCAACCCGACCCAGTACTTC CSVEVGSNPTQYF
. TRBJ2-3 TRBD2 TRBV9 TGTGCCAGCAGCGCCCCCGGAGGTCTACTAGCGGGCACAGATACGCAGTATTTT CASSAPGGLLAGTDTQYF
. TRBJ1-5 TRBD1 TRBV19 TGTGCCAGTAGTTTTCGGACAGGGCCTACTAGCAATCAGCCCCAGCATTTT CASSFRTGPTSNQPQHF
. TRBJ2-1 TRBD2 TRBV2 TGTGCCAGCAGCCGCGGACTAGCGGGAAGTGAGCAGTTCTTC CASSRGLAGSEQFF
. TRBJ2-2 TRBD1 TRBV12-3/TRBV12-4 TGTGCCAGCAGTCTGGGACAGGGCCCGGCCGGGGAGCTGTTTTTT CASSLGQGPAGELFF
. TRBJ2-1 TRBD1 TRBV11-3 TGTGCCAGCAGCCCGAAGACGACAGGGTCCTACAATGAGCAGTTCTTC CASSPKTTGSYNEQFF
. TRBJ2-1 TRBD2 TRBV5-1 TGCGCCAGCAGCTTGGCCATTGCTAGCGGGAGCTATGAGCAGTTCTTC CASSLAIASGSYEQFF
. TRBJ2-1 . TRBV27 TGTGCCAGCAGTTTCGTTGGGTCTACTGGGAATGAGCAGTTCTTC CASSFVGSTGNEQFF
. TRBJ2-3 . TRBV7-9 TGTGCCAGCGAAGGGGGACTAACTAGCACAGATACGCAGTATTTT CASEGGLTSTDTQYF
few TRBJ2-3 . TRBV14 TGTGCCAGCAGCCGCCTTGACGGACTACCGCCAGATACGCAGTATTTT CASSRLDGLPPDTQYF
. TRBJ2-7 TRBD1 TRBV19 TGTGCCAGTAGTACCCACGGACAGGGAGTTCAGTACTTC CASSTHGQGVQYF
. TRBJ2-2 . TRBV9 TGTGCCAGCAGCGTAGGCCCGGGGGAGCTGTTTTTT CASSVGPGELFF
. TRBJ2-3 TRBD2 TRBV9 TGTGCCAGCAGCGTGATGGGACTAGCGGTCCCGGGGGATACGCAGTATTTT CASSVMGLAVPGDTQYF
. TRBJ1-1 . TRBV29-1 TGCAGCGCCTGGACTAACACTGAAGCTTTCTTT CSAWTNTEAFF
. TRBJ2-2 TRBD1 TRBV28 TGTGCCAGCAGTTTTGTTCGACAGGGTCAGAAGAACACCGGGGAGCTGTTTTTT CASSFVRQGQKNTGELFF
. TRBJ2-3 . TRBV13 TGTGCCAGCAGCCCCCTGGGGCCAGATACGCAGTATTTT CASSPLGPDTQYF
. TRBJ1-5 . TRBV4-1 TGCGCCAGCAGCCGGACCCCGGGTTCTCAGCCCCAGCATTTT CASSRTPGSQPQHF
. TRBJ2-7 TRBD1 TRBV27 TGTGCCAGCAGTTTTGGTGGGGGACAGTACGAGCAGTACTTC CASSFGGGQYEQYF
. TRBJ1-4 . TRBV28 TGTGCCAGCAGTTTGTTACAGGGAAGGGCCAGTGAAAAACTGTTTTTT CASSLLQGRASEKLFF
. TRBJ1-5 TRBD1 TRBV7-9 TGTGCCAGCAGCTTAGCACAGTCAGGGGGCGATCAGCCCCAGCATTTT CASSLAQSGGDQPQHF
. TRBJ2-1 . TRBV7-9 TGTGCCAGCAGCCGGGACACGGCCAATGAGCAGTTCTTC CASSRDTANEQFF
. TRBJ2-1 . TRBV28 TGTGCCAGCAGTTTAGGAATAACGGGGGATGAGCAGTTCTTC CASSLGITGDEQFF
. TRBJ2-1 . TRBV6-5 TGTGCCAGCGGAGGACTGATCGGGGATGAGCAGTTCTTC CASGGLIGDEQFF
. TRBJ2-2 . TRBV3-1 TGTGCCAGCAGCCAAGGGCCCCTTACAGGCACCGGGGAGCTGTTTTTT CASSQGPLTGTGELFF
. TRBJ1-1 TRBD1 TRBV25-1 TGTGCCAGCAGTGAGGATCCGGCAGGGGGGGACACTGAAGCTTTCTTT CASSEDPAGGDTEAFF
. TRBJ2-2 . TRBV29-1 TGCAGCGTTGCAGATGGGACTGTGAACACCGGGGAGCTGTTTTTT CSVADGTVNTGELFF
. TRBJ1-2 . TRBV7-9 TGTGCCAGCAGCTTAGTGGCAGGGGATTATGGCTACACCTTC CASSLVAGDYGYTF
. TRBJ2-1 . TRBV2 TGTGCCAGCAGTGAGCTGGTTGGGAGCTCCTACAATGAGCAGTTCTTC CASSELVGSSYNEQFF
once TRBJ2-3 TRBD2 TRBV20-1 TGCAGTGCCCAAGCCCGGACTAGCGGGGTTGGGGCAGATACGCAGTATTTT CSAQARTSGVGADTQYF
. TRBJ2-1 . TRBV5-5 TGTGCCAGCAGCTTCGAGGGCTTTCGGAACAATGAGCAGTTCTTC CASSFEGFRNNEQFF
. TRBJ2-1 TRBD2 TRBV2 TGTGCCAGGAGATTAATAGCGGGAGGGCCAAATGAGCAGTTCTTC CARRLIAGGPNEQFF
. TRBJ1-2 TRBD1 TRBV12-3/TRBV12-4 TGTGCCAGCAGCCCCAGGGGGATGGTCTATGGCTACACCTTC CASSPRGMVYGYTF
. TRBJ2-2 . TRBV4-3 TGCGCCAGCAGCCAAGGGCAGGGTGGGGGGACCGGGGAGCTGTTTTTT CASSQGQGGGTGELFF
. TRBJ2-1 . TRBV29-1 TGCAGCACTGACGGCAGGGAAACCTACAATGAGCAGTTCTTC CSTDGRETYNEQFF
. TRBJ1-1 . TRBV20-1 TGCAGTGCTAGAGGCCGAGACGGGGGGGAGAACACTGAAGCTTTCTTT CSARGRDGGENTEAFF
once TRBJ2-7 TRBD1 TRBV30 TGTGCCTGGAGTTCGGGACAGGGAGGATACGAGCAGTACTTC CAWSSGQGGYEQYF
. TRBJ2-5 . TRBV13 TGTGCCAGCAGCTTAACCCAGGGGCCATACGAGACCCAGTACTTC CASSLTQGPYETQYF
. TRBJ2-3 . TRBV27 TGTGCCAGCAGACTAGAGGTTGGCGGAGATACGCAGTATTTT CASRLEVGGDTQYF